The rows below give T cell receptor beta chains drawn from one sample of a study of T and B cells in COVID-19 patients. One entry per CDR3 protein, called by TCRdb with MiXCR from the multiplex PCR reads. The table includes 8,000 to 9,500 distinct CDR3 sequences, about 25% detected once. Specimen: blood. The receptors originated from a human donor who had recovered from COVID-19. CDR3s include the opening cysteine and the closing phenylalanine or tryptophan. The D gene is left open where the match is weak. The size entry is marked missing in some rows and otherwise reads once, few, many or a size class.

NA,once,15,TRBV4-3,TRBJ1-3,CASSQVLSSGNTIYF,TGCGCCAGCAGCCAAGTTCTGAGCTCTGGAAACACCATATATTTT
TRBD1,medium-sized,15,TRBV12-3/TRBV12-4,TRBJ2-1,CASSLGTGRVNEQFF,TGTGCCAGCAGCCTAGGGACAGGGAGGGTCAATGAGCAGTTCTTC
NA,few,13,TRBV28,TRBJ2-3,CASSLGSTDTQYF,TGTGCCAGCAGCTTGGGATCCACAGATACGCAGTATTTT
NA,NA,16,TRBV4-2,TRBJ2-7,CASSQDLAGTYYEQYF,TGTGCCAGCAGCCAAGATTTGGCAGGGACGTACTACGAGCAGTACTTC
TRBD2,many,16,TRBV14,TRBJ2-1,CASSQDGTSGSREQFF,TGTGCCAGCAGCCAAGATGGGACTAGCGGGAGTCGGGAGCAGTTCTTC
TRBD2,medium-sized,14,TRBV12-3/TRBV12-4,TRBJ2-1,CASGLAGMSNEQFF,TGTGCCAGCGGTTTAGCGGGAATGAGCAATGAGCAGTTCTTC
TRBD1,few,16,TRBV7-2,TRBJ1-5,CASSLAGTGGGQPQHF,TGTGCCAGCAGCTTGGCCGGGACAGGGGGGGGTCAGCCCCAGCATTTT
TRBD1,NA,14,TRBV5-1,TRBJ2-7,CASSLGQGVHEQYF,TGCGCCAGCAGCTTGGGACAGGGTGTTCACGAGCAGTACTTC
TRBD1,NA,14,TRBV6-2/TRBV6-3,TRBJ1-1,CASSRTGVNTEAFF,TGTGCCAGCAGTAGGACAGGGGTTAACACTGAAGCTTTCTTT
NA,medium-sized,13,TRBV6-1,TRBJ2-7,CASSWAGAYEQYF,TGTGCCAGCAGTTGGGCAGGGGCCTACGAGCAGTACTTC
NA,NA,15,TRBV7-3,TRBJ2-7,CASNLSTGLNYEQYF,TGTGCCAGCAACCTCTCAACAGGGCTTAACTACGAGCAGTACTTC
NA,NA,14,TRBV9,TRBJ2-7,CASSVASEDYEQYF,TGTGCCAGCAGCGTAGCCTCGGAGGACTACGAGCAGTACTTC
NA,medium-sized,14,TRBV27,TRBJ1-2,CASSPLDPSRGYTF,TGTGCCAGCAGTCCCTTGGACCCAAGCAGAGGCTACACCTTC
TRBD1,once,17,TRBV4-2,TRBJ1-4,CASSQGTGGPTNEKLFF,TGTGCCAGCAGCCAAGGGACAGGGGGCCCCACTAATGAAAAACTGTTTTTT
NA,few,16,TRBV20-1,TRBJ2-1,CSARAPHQSSYNEQFF,TGCAGTGCTAGAGCCCCACACCAGAGCTCCTACAATGAGCAGTTCTTC
TRBD2,medium-sized,15,TRBV5-5,TRBJ2-1,CASSLGLAPYNEQFF,TGTGCCAGCAGCTTGGGACTAGCCCCCTACAATGAGCAGTTCTTC
TRBD2,NA,17,TRBV11-1,TRBJ2-3,CASSPWTSGPGTDTQYF,TGTGCCAGCAGCCCTTGGACTAGCGGCCCGGGAACAGATACGCAGTATTTT
TRBD1,few,14,TRBV7-3,TRBJ2-7,CASSLGQLTYEQYF,TGTGCCAGCAGCTTGGGACAGCTTACCTACGAGCAGTACTTC
TRBD2,few,16,TRBV11-2,TRBJ2-3,CASSLGLAGVADTQYF,TGTGCCAGCAGCCTAGGACTAGCGGGAGTGGCGGATACGCAGTATTTT
TRBD2,medium-sized,14,TRBV29-1,TRBJ2-1,CSVTTSPPYNEQFF,TGCAGCGTGACGACTAGCCCTCCTTACAATGAGCAGTTCTTC
NA,many,13,TRBV7-9,TRBJ1-4,CASSFDRNEKLFF,TGTGCCAGCAGCTTTGACAGAAATGAAAAACTGTTTTTT
TRBD2,few,16,TRBV6-2/TRBV6-3,TRBJ2-7,CASSSPRSGAPYEQYF,TGTGCCAGCAGTTCGCCCCGTAGCGGGGCTCCCTACGAGCAGTACTTC
NA,NA,13,TRBV19,TRBJ1-2,CASSLNSNYGYTF,TGTGCCAGTAGTCTTAACAGTAACTATGGCTACACCTTC
TRBD2,NA,14,TRBV6-5,TRBJ2-3,CASSRTSGGGTQYF,TGTGCCAGCAGTCGGACTAGCGGGGGGGGTACGCAGTATTTT
TRBD2,few,17,TRBV6-1,TRBJ2-5,CASSARLAGGPQETQYF,TGTGCCAGCAGCGCCCGCCTAGCGGGGGGCCCCCAAGAGACCCAGTACTTC
NA,NA,14,TRBV28,TRBJ1-2,CASSYVVVLGGYTF,TGTGCCAGCAGCTACGTCGTGGTCCTTGGTGGCTACACCTTC
NA,medium-sized,12,TRBV15,TRBJ2-1,CATSRDTGEQFF,TGTGCCACCAGCAGAGATACTGGCGAGCAGTTCTTC
TRBD2,NA,15,TRBV20-1,TRBJ2-5,CSARDRASGSETQYF,TGCAGTGCTAGAGATCGGGCTAGCGGGAGCGAGACCCAGTACTTC
NA,NA,11,TRBV20-1,TRBJ2-7,CSVERSPEQYF,TGCAGTGTAGAGAGAAGTCCCGAGCAGTACTTC
NA,NA,15,TRBV12-3/TRBV12-4,TRBJ1-1,CASQTEDRTHTEAFF,TGTGCCAGCCAGACCGAAGACAGGACACACACTGAAGCTTTCTTT
NA,few,15,TRBV4-3,TRBJ1-2,CASSPYLGLDYGYTF,TGCGCCAGCAGCCCGTACTTAGGTTTGGACTATGGCTACACCTTC
NA,medium-sized,15,TRBV5-5,TRBJ2-3,CASSLGTVFPDTQYF,TGTGCCAGCAGCTTGGGGACAGTTTTTCCAGATACGCAGTATTTT
NA,NA,14,TRBV19,TRBJ2-2,CASSLGHTTGELFF,TGTGCCAGCAGCCTGGGACACACCACCGGGGAGCTGTTTTTT
NA,NA,13,TRBV20-1,TRBJ2-7,CSASFQGNHEQYF,TGCAGTGCTAGCTTTCAGGGAAACCACGAGCAGTACTTC
NA,medium-sized,16,TRBV12-3/TRBV12-4,TRBJ1-3,CASRWGPTSSGNTIYF,TGTGCCAGCAGATGGGGACCGACGAGCTCTGGAAACACCATATATTTT
NA,NA,16,TRBV21-1,TRBJ2-1,CASTPTDISRADEQFF,TGTGCCAGCACCCCTACGGACATTTCTCGAGCCGATGAGCAGTTCTTC
NA,few,14,TRBV20-1,TRBJ1-3,CSARPVGLGNTIYF,TGCAGTGCTAGGCCCGTAGGGCTTGGAAACACCATATATTTT
TRBD2,medium-sized,16,TRBV15,TRBJ2-3,CATSRGLAGGTDTQYF,TGTGCCACCAGCAGGGGACTAGCGGGAGGCACAGATACGCAGTATTTT
NA,NA,15,TRBV11-1,TRBJ2-3,CASTAGGRGTDTQYF,TGTGCCAGCACCGCAGGGGGGCGCGGCACAGATACGCAGTATTTT
NA,few,13,TRBV18,TRBJ1-5,CASSPSPPEPQHF,TGTGCCAGCTCACCGAGCCCCCCTGAACCCCAGCATTTT
NA,NA,13,TRBV2,TRBJ2-7,CASSEEMIDEQYF,TGTGCCAGCAGTGAAGAGATGATCGACGAGCAGTACTTC
NA,NA,15,TRBV11-2,TRBJ2-3,CASSRRTGSTDTQYF,TGTGCCAGCAGCCGCCGGACTGGTAGCACAGATACGCAGTATTTT
NA,medium-sized,16,TRBV5-6,TRBJ2-3,CASSLVETAWADTQYF,TGTGCCAGCAGCTTGGTGGAGACTGCGTGGGCAGATACGCAGTATTTT
NA,medium-sized,13,TRBV6-2/TRBV6-3,TRBJ2-7,CASSYGQIYEQYF,TGTGCCAGCAGTTACGGCCAAATCTACGAGCAGTACTTC
NA,medium-sized,13,TRBV5-4,TRBJ2-1,CASSPPPGNEQFF,TGTGCCAGCAGCCCGCCCCCGGGGAATGAGCAGTTCTTC
TRBD2,NA,15,TRBV4-1,TRBJ2-2,CASSQEGLVVGELFF,TGCGCCAGCAGCCAAGAGGGACTAGTAGTCGGGGAGCTGTTTTTT
NA,many,16,TRBV6-2/TRBV6-3,TRBJ2-7,CASRHMRPEISYEQYF,TGTGCCAGCAGACACATGAGGCCCGAGATCTCCTACGAGCAGTACTTC
TRBD2,medium-sized,12,TRBV5-6,TRBJ2-1,CASSFGLAGGFF,TGTGCCAGCAGCTTCGGACTAGCGGGAGGGTTCTTC
TRBD1,many,13,TRBV18,TRBJ1-2,CASSGTGANNYTF,TGTGCCAGCTCAGGGACAGGCGCTAATAACTACACCTTC
NA,once,12,TRBV29-1,TRBJ2-3,CSVSTGTDTQYF,TGCAGCGTTTCTACCGGGACAGATACGCAGTATTTT
NA,medium-sized,13,TRBV18,TRBJ2-4,CASSPAGKNIQYF,TGTGCCAGCTCACCGGCCGGGAAAAACATTCAGTACTTC